This is a list of T cell receptor beta chains from one sample in a study of cytomegalovirus exposure and HLA in healthy donors. Clones were sequenced by immunoSEQ multiplex PCR, and TCRdb holds only the in-frame ones, with some missing. The table lists more than 150,000 clones, roughly 84% of them singletons. Material for sequencing was PBMCs. The receptors stem from a girl under three years old in good health and CMV-seronegative. CDR3s include the opening cysteine and the closing phenylalanine or tryptophan. Each record gives: J gene, V gene, clone size, D gene, CDR3 DNA, CDR3 protein. The D gene is left open where the match is weak. Clone size is given for some rows only: seen once, a few or many times, or a class if the clone is expanded.

j_call: TRBJ2-7
v_call: TRBV2
clone_size: .
d_call: TRBD1
cdr3_nt: TGTGCCAGCAGTGACAGGGGGCTTGGCTACGAGCAGTACTTC
cdr3_aa: CASSDRGLGYEQYF

j_call: TRBJ2-3
v_call: TRBV19
clone_size: .
d_call: TRBD2
cdr3_nt: TGTGCCAGTATGGTGGTAGCGGGGAGCGGGGGTACGCAGTATTTT
cdr3_aa: CASMVVAGSGGTQYF

j_call: TRBJ1-6
v_call: TRBV10-1
clone_size: .
d_call: .
cdr3_nt: TGCGCCAGCAGTTCCAGGATCCAATCACCCCTCCACTTT
cdr3_aa: CASSSRIQSPLHF

j_call: TRBJ2-1
v_call: TRBV9
clone_size: .
d_call: .
cdr3_nt: TGTGCCAGCAGCGTAGTGGCAGGGGTCTGGAATGAGCAGTTCTTC
cdr3_aa: CASSVVAGVWNEQFF

j_call: TRBJ1-3
v_call: TRBV5-1
clone_size: .
d_call: TRBD1
cdr3_nt: TGCGCCAGCAGCCCCGGGACAGGGGTAAGGGCTGGAAACACCATATATTTT
cdr3_aa: CASSPGTGVRAGNTIYF

j_call: TRBJ2-1
v_call: TRBV10-1
clone_size: .
d_call: .
cdr3_nt: TGCGCCAGCAGTGATCTTCCCGGGGACTTTTTCAGCTCCTACAATGAGCAGTTCTTC
cdr3_aa: CASSDLPGDFFSSYNEQFF

j_call: TRBJ1-5
v_call: TRBV12-5
clone_size: once
d_call: .
cdr3_nt: TGTGCTAGTGGTTTGGCAGGTACCCGGCAGCCCCAGCATTTT
cdr3_aa: CASGLAGTRQPQHF

j_call: TRBJ1-2
v_call: TRBV15
clone_size: .
d_call: .
cdr3_nt: TGTGCCACCAGCAGAGTCGGCAACAGAAACTATGGCTACACCTTC
cdr3_aa: CATSRVGNRNYGYTF

j_call: TRBJ2-3
v_call: TRBV7-2
clone_size: .
d_call: .
cdr3_nt: TGTGCCAGCAGCTACCTAGCAAGTGCCACAGATACGCAGTATTTT
cdr3_aa: CASSYLASATDTQYF

j_call: TRBJ1-1
v_call: TRBV12-5
clone_size: .
d_call: .
cdr3_nt: TGTGCTAGTGGTTTGGGGCGGTCGAGTGAAGCTTTCTTT
cdr3_aa: CASGLGRSSEAFF

j_call: TRBJ1-6
v_call: TRBV5-8
clone_size: .
d_call: .
cdr3_nt: TGTGCCAGCAGCTTCGTGGGGGCCCCCTATAATTCACCCCTCCACTTT
cdr3_aa: CASSFVGAPYNSPLHF

j_call: TRBJ1-1
v_call: TRBV30
clone_size: .
d_call: .
cdr3_nt: TGTGCCTGGAGTGTGGGAGCTTTTTACACTGAAGCTTTCTTT
cdr3_aa: CAWSVGAFYTEAFF

j_call: TRBJ1-5
v_call: TRBV7-8
clone_size: .
d_call: TRBD1
cdr3_nt: TGTGCCAGCAGCTTCGGCCCCCAGGGGGGGCCCCAGCATTTT
cdr3_aa: CASSFGPQGGPQHF

j_call: TRBJ2-3
v_call: TRBV7-8
clone_size: .
d_call: TRBD2
cdr3_nt: TGTGCCAGCAGCCCAAGAGGGACTAGCGGGAGACAGTCAGATACGCAGTATTTT
cdr3_aa: CASSPRGTSGRQSDTQYF

j_call: TRBJ2-7
v_call: TRBV5-1
clone_size: .
d_call: .
cdr3_nt: TGCGCCAGCAGCCCCGTTAACTACGAGCAGTACTTC
cdr3_aa: CASSPVNYEQYF

j_call: TRBJ1-4
v_call: TRBV5-8
clone_size: .
d_call: TRBD1
cdr3_nt: TGTGCCAGCAGCTTTGGAGACAGGGCTAATGAAAAACTGTTTTTT
cdr3_aa: CASSFGDRANEKLFF

j_call: TRBJ1-6
v_call: TRBV7-9
clone_size: .
d_call: TRBD1
cdr3_nt: TGTGCCAGCAGCTTAGGAGTCGGACAGGGAAAGACCTATAATTCACCCCTCCACTTT
cdr3_aa: CASSLGVGQGKTYNSPLHF

j_call: TRBJ2-2
v_call: TRBV7-9
clone_size: .
d_call: .
cdr3_nt: TGTGCCAGCAGCTTAATGGCTAGCCGGGCCGGGGAGCTGTTTTTT
cdr3_aa: CASSLMASRAGELFF

j_call: TRBJ2-2
v_call: TRBV12-5
clone_size: .
d_call: TRBD2
cdr3_nt: TGTGCTAGTGGTTTGGTACTATCCGGGACTAGCGGGGTGCTCTCCGGGGAGCTGTTTTTT
cdr3_aa: CASGLVLSGTSGVLSGELFF

j_call: TRBJ1-5
v_call: TRBV11-2
clone_size: .
d_call: .
cdr3_nt: TGTGCCAGCAGCTTAGAACTTTCGGGGCAGCCCCAGCATTTT
cdr3_aa: CASSLELSGQPQHF

j_call: TRBJ1-1
v_call: TRBV2
clone_size: .
d_call: TRBD1
cdr3_nt: TGTGCCAGCACTCTAGAACAGGGGAGTACTGAAGCTTTCTTT
cdr3_aa: CASTLEQGSTEAFF

j_call: TRBJ2-5
v_call: TRBV4-2
clone_size: .
d_call: .
cdr3_nt: TGTGCCAGCAGCCAAGATTGGGGGCCTCGGACCCAGTACTTC
cdr3_aa: CASSQDWGPRTQYF

j_call: TRBJ2-1
v_call: TRBV29-1
clone_size: once
d_call: TRBD1
cdr3_nt: TGCAGCTTGCTCGGGACAGGGGAGTCCTACAATGAGCAGTTCTTC
cdr3_aa: CSLLGTGESYNEQFF

j_call: TRBJ1-1
v_call: TRBV5-5
clone_size: .
d_call: TRBD1
cdr3_nt: TGTGCCAGCAGCGTACAGGGGGCGGGGGAGAACACTGAAGCTTTCTTT
cdr3_aa: CASSVQGAGENTEAFF

j_call: TRBJ1-4
v_call: TRBV4-1
clone_size: .
d_call: .
cdr3_nt: TGCGCCAGCAGCCAATATGAGGGGAGGGGAGCAACTAATGAAAAACTGTTTTTT
cdr3_aa: CASSQYEGRGATNEKLFF

j_call: TRBJ1-5
v_call: TRBV30
clone_size: .
d_call: TRBD1
cdr3_nt: TGTGCCTGGAGCCAGGACAGGGGTGGTCAGCCCCAGCATTTT
cdr3_aa: CAWSQDRGGQPQHF

j_call: TRBJ1-2
v_call: TRBV6-5
clone_size: .
d_call: .
cdr3_nt: TGTGCCAGCAGTTCTGTCAGAAACTATGGCTACACCTTC
cdr3_aa: CASSSVRNYGYTF

j_call: TRBJ2-7
v_call: TRBV7-3
clone_size: .
d_call: TRBD1
cdr3_nt: TGTGCCAGCAGCTTACAGTCAGGGGGTAGCGAGCAGTACTTC
cdr3_aa: CASSLQSGGSEQYF

j_call: TRBJ1-6
v_call: TRBV30
clone_size: .
d_call: .
cdr3_nt: TGTGCCTGGAGTGGAGGGAGCTCCTATAATTCACCCCTCCACTTT
cdr3_aa: CAWSGGSSYNSPLHF

j_call: TRBJ2-5
v_call: TRBV5-6
clone_size: .
d_call: .
cdr3_nt: TGTGCCAGCAGCTTGGCCGGGATCGGAGAGACCCAGTACTTC
cdr3_aa: CASSLAGIGETQYF

j_call: TRBJ2-5
v_call: TRBV5-1
clone_size: .
d_call: TRBD2
cdr3_nt: TGCGCCAGCAGCCCCGGGACTAGCGGACTTTTGGAGACCCAGTACTTC
cdr3_aa: CASSPGTSGLLETQYF

j_call: TRBJ2-6
v_call: TRBV19
clone_size: .
d_call: .
cdr3_nt: TGTGCCAGCCACGGGTGGGACTGGTACTCTGGGGCCAACGTCCTGACTTTC
cdr3_aa: CASHGWDWYSGANVLTF

j_call: TRBJ2-1
v_call: TRBV11-2
clone_size: .
d_call: .
cdr3_nt: TGTGCCAGCAGGGTCCCGGGACTCAACAATGAGCAGTTCTTC
cdr3_aa: CASRVPGLNNEQFF

j_call: TRBJ2-3
v_call: TRBV7-9
clone_size: .
d_call: TRBD2
cdr3_nt: TGTGCCAGCAGCTTAAGGGCTAGCGGGGGGGCTGGAGCAGATACGCAGTATTTT
cdr3_aa: CASSLRASGGAGADTQYF

j_call: TRBJ2-5
v_call: TRBV7-2
clone_size: .
d_call: TRBD2
cdr3_nt: TGTGCCAGCACGAGTAGCGGGAGTCAAGAGACCCAGTACTTC
cdr3_aa: CASTSSGSQETQYF

j_call: TRBJ2-3
v_call: TRBV30
clone_size: .
d_call: TRBD2
cdr3_nt: TGTGCCTGGGCCCAGGGTAGCGGGATCGCAGATACGCAGTATTTT
cdr3_aa: CAWAQGSGIADTQYF

j_call: TRBJ1-5
v_call: TRBV4-1
clone_size: .
d_call: TRBD1
cdr3_nt: TGCGCCAGCAGCCCCGGACAGGGCAGCCAGCCCCAGCATTTT
cdr3_aa: CASSPGQGSQPQHF

j_call: TRBJ2-5
v_call: TRBV19
clone_size: .
d_call: .
cdr3_nt: TGTGCCAGTAGTGCCGCCCTCACAGGGGGGGGAAGGACCCAGTACTTC
cdr3_aa: CASSAALTGGGRTQYF

j_call: TRBJ1-2
v_call: TRBV30
clone_size: .
d_call: TRBD1
cdr3_nt: TGTGCCTGGAGTGTCGGGACAGCCTATGGCTACACCTTC
cdr3_aa: CAWSVGTAYGYTF

j_call: TRBJ1-4
v_call: TRBV29-1
clone_size: .
d_call: TRBD1
cdr3_nt: TGCAGCGTTGAAGCGGGTCCTACGGACAGGGCAACTAATGAAAAACTGTTTTTT
cdr3_aa: CSVEAGPTDRATNEKLFF

j_call: TRBJ2-3
v_call: TRBV7-9
clone_size: .
d_call: TRBD2
cdr3_nt: TGTGCCAGCAGCTTAGTGGAAAGCGGGGGGACAGATACGCAGTATTTT
cdr3_aa: CASSLVESGGTDTQYF

j_call: TRBJ2-3
v_call: TRBV19
clone_size: .
d_call: TRBD2
cdr3_nt: TGTGCCAGTAGTATAGGACTAGCGGGAGGGCCAAAATGGACAGATACGCAGTATTTT
cdr3_aa: CASSIGLAGGPKWTDTQYF

j_call: TRBJ2-2
v_call: TRBV29-1
clone_size: .
d_call: .
cdr3_nt: TGCAGCGTTTCAGGGATGAAGAACACCGGGGAGCTGTTTTTT
cdr3_aa: CSVSGMKNTGELFF

j_call: TRBJ2-3
v_call: TRBV19
clone_size: .
d_call: .
cdr3_nt: TGTGCCAGTAGTATAGGGGACACTTACACAGATACGCAGTATTTT
cdr3_aa: CASSIGDTYTDTQYF

j_call: TRBJ1-2
v_call: TRBV19
clone_size: .
d_call: TRBD1
cdr3_nt: TGTGCCAGTCGGCAAACTCACGGACAGGGGCTAGAGAACTATGGCTACACCTTC
cdr3_aa: CASRQTHGQGLENYGYTF

j_call: TRBJ2-7
v_call: TRBV11-2
clone_size: .
d_call: .
cdr3_nt: TGTGCCAGCAGCTTAGATTGGACTGACGAGCAGTACTTC
cdr3_aa: CASSLDWTDEQYF

j_call: TRBJ1-3
v_call: TRBV19
clone_size: .
d_call: .
cdr3_nt: TGTGCCAGTGGAACAGGGACGGGAAACACCATATATTTT
cdr3_aa: CASGTGTGNTIYF

j_call: TRBJ2-1
v_call: TRBV4-2
clone_size: .
d_call: TRBD2
cdr3_nt: TGTGCCAGCAGCCAAGTGGCTAGCGGCTACAATGAGCAGTTCTTC
cdr3_aa: CASSQVASGYNEQFF

j_call: TRBJ1-2
v_call: TRBV2
clone_size: .
d_call: .
cdr3_nt: TGTGCCAGCAGTGAGTTGTCGGGCAGGGGAAACTATGGCTACACCTTC
cdr3_aa: CASSELSGRGNYGYTF

j_call: TRBJ1-1
v_call: TRBV15
clone_size: .
d_call: TRBD1
cdr3_nt: TGTGCCACCAGCAGGAGGAGTGACAGGGGGACCTCTTCGAACACTGAAGCTTTCTTT
cdr3_aa: CATSRRSDRGTSSNTEAFF

j_call: TRBJ2-7
v_call: TRBV9
clone_size: once
d_call: .
cdr3_nt: TGTGCCAGCAGCGTAAGCGATTTCTACGAGCAGTACTTC
cdr3_aa: CASSVSDFYEQYF

j_call: TRBJ2-7
v_call: TRBV30
clone_size: .
d_call: .
cdr3_nt: TGTGCCTGGAGTGTATTAGAGGGAGGCGAGCAGTACTTC
cdr3_aa: CAWSVLEGGEQYF

j_call: TRBJ2-3
v_call: TRBV19
clone_size: .
d_call: .
cdr3_nt: TGTGCCACTGGGGGGGCCTTCACAGATACGCAGTATTTT
cdr3_aa: CATGGAFTDTQYF

j_call: TRBJ2-5
v_call: TRBV28
clone_size: once
d_call: .
cdr3_nt: TGTGCCAGCAGTTTCCCCCCGGGGTCCCAAGAGACCCAGTACTTC
cdr3_aa: CASSFPPGSQETQYF

j_call: TRBJ1-4
v_call: TRBV27
clone_size: .
d_call: .
cdr3_nt: TGTGCCAGCAGTTTGGGGGTTGGGGGCGAAAAACTGTTTTTT
cdr3_aa: CASSLGVGGEKLFF

j_call: TRBJ2-1
v_call: TRBV6-5
clone_size: few
d_call: TRBD2
cdr3_nt: TGTGCCAGCAGTAAAACCGGGACTAGCGTCGATGAGCAGTTCTTC
cdr3_aa: CASSKTGTSVDEQFF

j_call: TRBJ2-1
v_call: TRBV5-4
clone_size: .
d_call: .
cdr3_nt: TGTGCCAGCAGCTTTCTGGGGCCTTACAATGAGCAGTTCTTC
cdr3_aa: CASSFLGPYNEQFF

j_call: TRBJ2-5
v_call: TRBV5-1
clone_size: .
d_call: TRBD1
cdr3_nt: TGCGCCAGCAGCTTCAGGGGGCTCGGCGGGGAGACCCAGTACTTC
cdr3_aa: CASSFRGLGGETQYF

j_call: TRBJ1-2
v_call: TRBV7-9
clone_size: .
d_call: TRBD1
cdr3_nt: TGTGCCAGCAGCTTACATACAGGGGACTATGGCTACACCTTC
cdr3_aa: CASSLHTGDYGYTF